The rows below give T cell receptor beta chains drawn from one sample of a study of blood T cell repertoires in COVID-19. The table came from immunoSEQ multiplex PCR; TCRdb's copy has only in-frame clones and leaves some out. The sample contains around 130,000 clones, approximately 83% of which appear only once. Sequenced input: peripheral blood. The receptors originated from a woman aged 45 to 65 who had recovered from COVID-19. Both conserved end residues are part of each CDR3. Each record gives: CDR3 length, V gene, D gene, clone size, J gene, CDR3 protein, CDR3 DNA. A D gene is named only where the DNA matches it firmly. Only part of the rows carry a size: once, few, many, or a class if the clone is expanded.

11,TRBV10-3,.,.,TRBJ1-1,CAIRYGIEAFF,TGTGCCATCCGGTACGGGATTGAAGCTTTCTTT
15,TRBV24-1,.,.,TRBJ1-3,CATSDATGSGNTIYF,TGTGCCACCAGTGATGCCACGGGCTCTGGAAACACCATATATTTT
15,TRBV7-3,.,few,TRBJ2-1,CASSLTGGSYNEQFF,TGTGCCAGCAGCTTAACAGGGGGCTCCTACAATGAGCAGTTCTTC
14,TRBV5-6,.,.,TRBJ2-7,CASSRVAVDYEQYF,TGTGCCAGCAGTCGGGTGGCGGTCGATTACGAGCAGTACTTC
16,TRBV5-1,TRBD2,.,TRBJ2-1,CASSLVRAGGLDEQFF,TGCGCCAGCAGCTTGGTCAGAGCGGGGGGCCTCGATGAGCAGTTCTTC
14,TRBV4-1,.,.,TRBJ2-5,CASSQDVGPGAQYF,TGCGCCAGCAGCCAAGACGTAGGCCCCGGGGCCCAGTACTTC
18,TRBV7-6,TRBD1,few,TRBJ1-1,CASSLVWDRGGVNTEAFF,TGTGCCAGCAGCTTAGTTTGGGACAGGGGTGGTGTGAACACTGAAGCTTTCTTT
15,TRBV7-6,.,.,TRBJ2-7,CASSLAIRSFSEQYF,TGTGCCAGCAGTTTAGCTATACGATCCTTCAGCGAGCAGTACTTC
14,TRBV7-8,.,few,TRBJ1-1,CASSLGGQGTEAFF,TGTGCCAGCAGCTTAGGGGGGCAGGGCACTGAAGCTTTCTTT
17,TRBV28,.,.,TRBJ2-7,CASSSPSDYQYPYEQYF,TGTGCCAGCAGTTCCCCGTCGGACTATCAATATCCCTACGAGCAGTACTTC
13,TRBV6-5,.,.,TRBJ1-3,CATSLTGQNTIYF,TGTGCCACCTCCTTAACAGGGCAAAACACCATATATTTT
13,TRBV7-3,.,.,TRBJ1-1,CASSLGRQTEAFF,TGTGCCAGCAGCTTAGGGCGACAGACTGAAGCTTTCTTT
12,TRBV12-3/TRBV12-4,.,.,TRBJ2-7,CASSQTGSEQYF,TGTGCCAGCAGCCAAACAGGGTCGGAGCAGTACTTC
14,TRBV28,.,.,TRBJ2-7,CASSFGRFLGEQYF,TGTGCCAGCAGTTTCGGCAGGTTTTTGGGCGAGCAGTACTTC
12,TRBV2,.,.,TRBJ1-1,CASSGRYTEAFF,TGTGCCAGCAGTGGCAGGTACACTGAAGCTTTCTTT
13,TRBV15,.,once,TRBJ1-2,CATSAQVDYGYTF,TGTGCCACCAGCGCCCAGGTAGACTATGGCTACACCTTC
13,TRBV15,.,.,TRBJ2-4,CATSSVRGNIQYF,TGTGCCACCAGCAGCGTACGGGGGAACATTCAGTACTTC
15,TRBV3-1/TRBV3-2,.,.,TRBJ2-1,CASSQDQVSYNEQFF,TGTGCCAGCAGCCAAGACCAGGTCTCCTACAATGAGCAGTTCTTC
15,TRBV7-2,.,once,TRBJ1-4,CASSFKRPGGEKLFF,TGTGCCAGCAGCTTCAAGAGACCAGGAGGTGAAAAACTGTTTTTT
15,TRBV6-5,TRBD1,.,TRBJ2-5,CASRATGVNEETQYF,TGTGCCAGCAGAGCGACAGGGGTTAATGAAGAGACCCAGTACTTC
17,TRBV5-4,TRBD2,.,TRBJ2-1,CASSFNPGLAGNNEQFF,TGTGCCAGCAGTTTCAATCCTGGACTAGCGGGGAACAATGAGCAGTTCTTC
15,TRBV20-1,.,.,TRBJ1-1,CSASPRTRGNTEAFF,TGCAGTGCTAGTCCAAGAACAAGGGGGAACACTGAAGCTTTCTTT
15,TRBV18,TRBD1,.,TRBJ1-2,CASSQLDRANYGYTF,TGTGCCAGCTCTCAATTGGACAGGGCGAACTATGGCTACACCTTC
12,TRBV3-1/TRBV3-2,.,.,TRBJ2-7,CASSQQAYEQYF,TGTGCCAGCAGCCAACAGGCATACGAGCAGTACTTC
15,TRBV5-4,TRBD2,.,TRBJ2-3,CASSLDISGGDTQYF,TGTGCCAGCAGCTTGGATATCTCGGGGGGGGATACGCAGTATTTT
18,TRBV9,TRBD1,.,TRBJ1-2,CASSVPKDRGLTNYGYTF,TGTGCCAGCAGCGTACCAAAGGACAGGGGACTAACGAACTATGGCTACACCTTC
13,TRBV30,.,many,TRBJ1-3,CAWSVNARNTIYF,TGTGCCTGGAGTGTAAACGCTCGGAACACCATATATTTT